This T cell receptor beta chain was captured by sequencing in a study of T cells in Graves' hyperthyroidism and ophthalmopathy. Study-level results: Ophthalmopathy stood apart from stable hyperthyroidism in a 13 V-J model. Most thyroid clonotypes with frequency above 0.001 were detected in blood. The model foresaw ophthalmopathy a median around seven months prior to onset.

Notes on this clonotype: Its matching antigen is unknown.

There were TCR beta CDR3 regions amplified from RNA transcripts. First-round RT-PCR targeting the TCR CDR3 was performed with the HTBI primer set. TCRdb recomputed calls from the multiplex PCR reads with MiXCR, one row per CDR3 protein. The sample holds roughly 580,000 distinct CDR3 sequences, roughly 50% seen once. Exclusions: uncontrolled infection, other autoimmune disease, pregnancy, lactation. Sequenced material: peripheral blood or thyroid tissue (not recorded which). This clonotype was sampled from a woman between 18 and 29 years old with Graves' hyperthyroidism.

The CDR3 DNA reads TGTGCCAGCAGCTCGCAACCAGACTACGAGCAGTACTTC. This sequence encodes CASSSQPDYEQYF. V is TRBV7-3 and J is TRBJ2-7; D is ambiguous. The germline gives CDR1 SGHTA, CDR2 FQGTGA. This CDR3 contains 13 residues. V lost 4 bases to trimming and J lost 3 bases, with 10 bases between them.